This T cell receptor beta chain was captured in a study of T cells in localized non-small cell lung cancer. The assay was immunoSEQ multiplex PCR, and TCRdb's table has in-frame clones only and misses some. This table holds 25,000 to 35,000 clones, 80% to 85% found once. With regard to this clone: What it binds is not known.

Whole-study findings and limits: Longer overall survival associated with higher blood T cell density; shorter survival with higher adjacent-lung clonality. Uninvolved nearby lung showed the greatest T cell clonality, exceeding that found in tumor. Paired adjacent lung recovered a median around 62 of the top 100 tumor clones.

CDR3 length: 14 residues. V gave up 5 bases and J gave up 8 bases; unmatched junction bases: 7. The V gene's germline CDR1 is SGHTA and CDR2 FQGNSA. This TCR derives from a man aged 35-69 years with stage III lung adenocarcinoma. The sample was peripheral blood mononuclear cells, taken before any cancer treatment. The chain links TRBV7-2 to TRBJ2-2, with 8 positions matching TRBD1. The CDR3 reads CASSGHRGSGELFF. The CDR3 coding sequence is TGTGCCAGCAGCGGGCACAGGGGGTCGGGGGAGCTGTTTTTT.